This T cell receptor (beta chain) was recovered during a study of control samples from healthy donors and cancer patients (dated by TCRdb to the early 2020s). Only one count was recorded for this clone. Which antigen it targets is not known. One base away there is no much larger clone; base qualities are not given. The library was generated by the immunoSEQ multiplex PCR assay. In TCRdb, the immuneACCESS table is reduced to in-frame sequences with V and J assigned. These tables do not hold every clone; where another copy was compared, an unresolved V gene accounts for under half, and the others remain unexplained. The sample profile shows around 110,000 clones; about 94% of them were found once. The ten largest clones represent over 2.5% of the sample. V gives up 8 bases and J gives up 2 bases, and the segment between their germline ends measures 24 bases. There are 16 amino acids in the CDR3, from cysteine to phenylalanine inclusive. The sequence is cut down to CDR3 DNA, 48 bases in frame from base 1. CDR1 and CDR2, per the germline V gene (reference sequence), are GTSNPN and SVGIG.

This sequence originates from a man aged 25-45 years in good health. The specimen was blood. This chain joins TRBV30 to TRBJ1-2; no D segment can be confidently identified. This receptor has the CDR3 CAPHGPHPKVNYGYTF. The DNA is as follows: TGTGCCCCGCATGGACCCCATCCCAAGGTGAACTATGGCTACACCTTC. Outside the CDR3, residues come from the reference TRBV30 and TRBJ1-2 proteins, so the full variable domain is: SQTIHQWPATLVQPVGSPLSLECTVEGTSNPNLYWYRQAAGRGLQLLFYSVGIGQISSEVPQNLSASRPQDRQFILSSKKLLLSDSGFYLCAPHGPHPKVNYGYTFGSGTRLTVV.